This T cell receptor beta chain was captured in a study of T cell responses to AZD1222 COVID-19 vaccine. About the research overall: Analysis merged second doses at about 4 or about 12 weeks. Whole-study results and caveats: Possibly, clonal diversity was underestimated; donors were largely white British and included more females. Among vaccine-associated CD4 TCRs, coverage spanned spike, with dominance at 160-218 and 743-854. None of the repertoires were sampled until the peak T cell response had passed.

This clone occurred once. What it recognizes is unknown. One end of the junction does not line up with germline, which may come from a read error. Produced via immunoSEQ multiplex PCR; TCRdb's table is partial and in-frame only. Seen here are 200,000 or so clones, roughly 93% observed once, and the top ten hold 7.5% to 9.5%. The receptor's source is an adult in good health. Material: peripheral blood, obtained on day 0 of AZD1222 vaccination.

The CDR3 spells CASSLVGLIF. The CDR3 region has the DNA TGTGCCAGCAGCTTGGTGGGGCTCATCTTT. The V gene is TRBV7-9, the J gene TRBJ1-1, with D possibly being TRBD1 (5 bases). Germline values: CDR1 SEHNR, CDR2 FQNEAQ (reference sequence). There are 10 residues in the CDR3.